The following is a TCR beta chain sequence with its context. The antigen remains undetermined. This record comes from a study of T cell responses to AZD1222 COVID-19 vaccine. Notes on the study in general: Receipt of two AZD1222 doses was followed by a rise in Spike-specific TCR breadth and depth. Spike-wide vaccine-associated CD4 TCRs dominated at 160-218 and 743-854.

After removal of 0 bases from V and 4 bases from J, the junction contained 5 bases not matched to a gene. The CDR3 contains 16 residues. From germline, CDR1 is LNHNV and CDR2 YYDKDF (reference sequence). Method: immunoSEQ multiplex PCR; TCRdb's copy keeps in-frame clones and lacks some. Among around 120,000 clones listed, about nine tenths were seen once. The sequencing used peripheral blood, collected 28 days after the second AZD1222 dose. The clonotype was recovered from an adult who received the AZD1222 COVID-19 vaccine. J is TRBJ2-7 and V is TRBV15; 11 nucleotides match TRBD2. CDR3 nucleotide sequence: TGTGCCACCAGCAGAGAAATAGCGGGAGGGCCGTACGAGCAGTACTTC. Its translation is CATSREIAGGPYEQYF.